What follows are 25 T cell receptor beta chains derived from one specimen sequenced in a study of PD-L1 blockade in urothelial cancer. The repertoire was sequenced with immunoSEQ multiplex PCR; TCRdb's copy has only in-frame clones and lacks some. The table records about 71,000 clones, 85% to 90% of them present only once. This specimen consisted of PBMCs, obtained around atezolizumab (anti-PD-L1) treatment. These receptors all come from a man between 60 and 75 years old with urothelial cancer.

The V and J genes are TRBV6-5 and TRBJ2-7; 7 bases are a match to TRBD1. V lost 2 bases, J lost 3 bases, and 7 bases stayed unmatched. This CDR3 is built from 15 residues. Germline CDR1 is MNHEY and CDR2 is SVGAGI. This CDR3 is CASSYARGRSYEQYF. As DNA, the CDR3 is TGTGCCAGCAGTTACGCTAGGGGGCGCAGCTACGAGCAGTACTTC.

The chain uses TRBV27 and TRBJ2-3; D is uncertain. Trimming shortened V by 4 bases and J by 8 bases, and 10 bases separated the two germline ends. The length of the CDR3 is 12 residues. Germline V lookup: CDR1 MNHEY, CDR2 SMNVEV (reference sequence). The chain's CDR3 is CASSSGSFTQYF. The CDR3 region has the DNA TGTGCCAGCAGTTCGGGTTCTTTTACGCAGTATTTT.

This chain links TRBV11-2 with TRBJ2-3, with 7 bases matching TRBD2. CDR3 length: 17 residues. The trim removed 5 bases at V and 2 bases at J, leaving 13 bases unmatched. CDR1 is SGHAT and CDR2 is FQNNGV in the germline V gene. CDR3 nucleotide sequence: TGTGCCAGCAGCGACTATCTGGCGGGAGATGACACAGATACGCAGTATTTT. Its protein is CASSDYLAGDDTDTQYF.

The V gene is TRBV5-1, the J gene TRBJ2-1, with 8 positions matching TRBD1. V lost 3 bases and J lost 9; bases outside the gene matches: 8. The CDR3 runs to 14 residues. Germline V gene sequence: CDR1 SGHRS, CDR2 YFSETQ. The CDR3 region is CASSWRTGRGEQFF. The CDR3 DNA is TGCGCCAGCAGCTGGCGGACAGGGCGGGGTGAGCAGTTCTTC. Full variable domain (remainder filled in from reference TRBV5-1 and TRBJ2-1): KAGVTQTPRYLIKTRGQQVTLSCSPISGHRSVSWYQQTPGQGLQFLFEYFSETQRNKGNFPGRFSGRQFSNSRSEMNVSTLELGDSALYLCASSWRTGRGEQFFGPGTRLTVL.

The chain recombines TRBV4-1 with TRBJ1-3; D is ambiguous. Germline V lookup: CDR1 MGHRA, CDR2 YSYEKL. Deletions cut 1 base from V and 1 base from J, with 14 bases between. This CDR3 is built from 17 residues. In nucleotides, the CDR3 is TGCGCCAGCAGCCAAGGGGCCGCTCAGAGTTCTGGAAACACCATATATTTT. Translated, it gives CASSQGAAQSSGNTIYF.

The chain carries TRBV5-1 and TRBJ2-2, with D uncertain. The V end lost 2 bases, the J end lost 4 bases, and 9 bases lay between the germline ends. Germline CDR1 and CDR2: SGHRS and YFSETQ. CDR3 length: 14 amino acids. This chain's CDR3 is CASSFDIFTGELFF. The DNA of the CDR3 is TGCGCCAGCAGCTTTGACATATTCACCGGGGAGCTGTTTTTT.

The chain joins TRBV29-1 to TRBJ2-1; possible D gene TRBD2, 5 bases. The V and J ends lost 4 bases and 10 bases respectively, with 23 bases between them. This CDR3 contains 15 residues. The V gene's germline CDR1 is SQVTM and CDR2 ANQGSEA. CDR3 region: CSVGGRGAWNGEQFF. The CDR3 bases are TGCAGCGTTGGGGGTCGGGGAGCGTGGAATGGCGAGCAGTTCTTC.

The V call is TRBV18, the J call TRBJ1-2; D is ambiguous. V lost 3 bases to trimming and J lost 2 bases, with 10 bases between them. CDR1 is KGHSH and CDR2 is LQKENI in the germline V gene. This CDR3 is 14 amino acids long. The CDR3: CASSPSEGNYGYTF. The CDR3 nucleotides are TGTGCCAGCTCACCTTCTGAGGGAAACTATGGCTACACCTTC.

The chain employs TRBV19 and TRBJ1-1; tentative D call: TRBD1 (6 bases). The CDR3 has 14 amino acids. Germline CDR1 LNHDA, CDR2 SQIVND (reference sequence). V dropped 3 bases and J dropped 1 base, with 9 bases sitting between them. The CDR3 protein is CASSIPTGNTEAFF. In DNA, the CDR3 is TGTGCCAGTAGTATCCCGACAGGGAACACTGAAGCTTTCTTT.

The chain carries TRBV5-6 and TRBJ2-1; 10 bases agree with TRBD1. The V gene end was trimmed by 3 bases and the J gene end by 7 bases; junction bases not matched to a gene: 1. CDR3 length equals 13 residues. From germline, CDR1 is SGHDT and CDR2 YYEEEE. The CDR3 DNA sequence: TGTGCCAGCAGCTGGGGACAGGGGAATGAGCAGTTCTTC. Residues: CASSWGQGNEQFF.

The CDR3 DNA reads as TGTGCCAGCAGTTTATTCGGGACAGGGAGTTACGAGCAGTACTTC. It specifies CASSLFGTGSYEQYF. V is TRBV28 and J is TRBJ2-7, with 9 bases aligning to TRBD1. V was clipped by 1 base and J by 4 bases; unmatched bases: 5. CDR1 MDHEN and CDR2 SYDVKM come from the germline V gene. This CDR3 has 15 residues.

The chain carries TRBV7-2 and TRBJ2-4; a weak D match, TRBD2 (6 bases). V was clipped by 5 bases and J by 0 bases, with 14 bases between them. Germline-derived CDR1 and CDR2 are SGHTA and FQGNSA. The CDR3 is 16 residues long. Here the CDR3 DNA reads TGTGCCAGCAGCCCGAGGGACTCAAGAGCCAAAAACATTCAGTACTTC. Protein product: CASSPRDSRAKNIQYF.

The V and J genes are TRBV6-5 and TRBJ1-1; D remains unclear. The CDR3 is 14 amino acids. With 4 bases removed from V and 1 base from J, the gap between germline ends came to 10 bases. CDR1 and CDR2 from the germline V gene are MNHEY and SVGAGI. CDR3 nucleotide sequence: TGTGCCAGCAGTTCTATCGAGGGGAACACTGAAGCTTTCTTT. Translated: CASSSIEGNTEAFF.

The chain has TRBV5-1 and TRBJ2-7; tentative D call: TRBD2 (7 bases). This CDR3 has 15 amino acids. Germline CDR1 and CDR2: SGHRS and YFSETQ. The V gene lost 4 bases and the J gene lost 7 bases, with 21 bases spanning the gap. CDR3 in DNA: TGCGCCAGCAGCCCGTTTGTGGGGGGGCCGAGAGAGCAGTACTTC. This encodes CASSPFVGGPREQYF.

The rearrangement joins TRBV10-3 to TRBJ2-3; D perhaps matches TRBD1 (5 bases). Trimming took 7 bases from V and 6 from J, leaving 14 bases between them. This CDR3 region has 13 residues. Germline-derived CDR1 and CDR2 are ENHRY and SYGVKD. CDR3 region: CAITSDTRDTQYF. The CDR3, as DNA: TGTGCCATCACCTCGGACACGCGGGATACGCAGTATTTT.

The J gene is TRBJ1-4, the V gene TRBV5-4; no firm D call. CDR3 length equals 14 residues. V was pared by 4 bases and J by 7 bases, with 14 bases between. CDR1 SGHNT and CDR2 YYREEE come from the germline V gene (reference sequence). The CDR3 is CASSRPDTVEKLFF. The CDR3 nucleotides read TGTGCCAGCAGCAGGCCCGACACCGTTGAAAAACTGTTTTTT.

The chain joins TRBV7-2 to TRBJ1-3, with 8 bases identical to TRBD1. The germline V gene encodes CDR1 SGHTA and CDR2 FQGNSA. The J segment lost 0 bases and the V segment lost 1 base, leaving 11 bases of the junction unmatched. This CDR3 region has 19 residues. This chain's CDR3 is CASSLGQGTAKGSGNTIYF. CDR3 sequence (DNA): TGTGCCAGCAGCTTAGGACAGGGGACCGCTAAAGGCTCTGGAAACACCATATATTTT.

The gene calls are TRBV28 and TRBJ1-1; D is possibly TRBD1 (5 bases). This CDR3 comprises 16 residues. The germline V gene encodes CDR1 MDHEN and CDR2 SYDVKM. The ends were cut back, 4 bases at V and 2 bases at J, with 17 bases in the middle. CDR3 protein: CASSSPLAGINTEAFF. DNA of the CDR3: TGTGCCAGCAGTTCCCCCCTGGCAGGGATTAACACTGAAGCTTTCTTT.

The chain's CDR3 is CASSGGQGANSPLHF. The CDR3, as DNA: TGCGCCAGCAGCGGAGGACAGGGGGCGAATTCACCCCTCCACTTT. The chain couples TRBV5-1 to TRBJ1-6; 11 bases line up with TRBD1. The V and J ends lost 4 bases and 7 bases, in that order; junction bases with no gene match: 4. CDR3 length equals 15 residues. Per the germline V gene, CDR1 is SGHRS and CDR2 is YFSETQ. Together with reference TRBV5-1 and TRBJ1-6, the CDR3 gives the full variable domain: KAGVTQTPRYLIKTRGQQVTLSCSPISGHRSVSWYQQTPGQGLQFLFEYFSETQRNKGNFPGRFSGRQFSNSRSEMNVSTLELGDSALYLCASSGGQGANSPLHFGNGTRLTVT.

V usage is TRBV9 and J usage is TRBJ2-2, with TRBD1 matching over 11 bases. CDR1 SGDLS and CDR2 YYNGEE come from the germline V gene. The CDR3 covers 21 residues. Trimming cost V 0 bases and J 2 bases; bases outside gene matches: 15. CDR3: CASSVGEWDRGYRVNTGELFF. The CDR3 nucleotides read TGTGCCAGCAGCGTAGGCGAATGGGACAGGGGGTATCGTGTAAACACCGGGGAGCTGTTTTTT.

The V and J genes are TRBV28 and TRBJ1-5, with TRBD1 identical over 9 bases. The V segment lost 8 bases and the J segment 6 bases; nucleotides outside the gene matches: 11. CDR3 size: 15 residues. CDR1 MDHEN and CDR2 SYDVKM come from the germline V gene. The CDR3 DNA reads TGTGCCAGCGGGCCCCCGGGACAGGGAATTCAGCCCCAGCATTTT. Amino acid sequence: CASGPPGQGIQPQHF.

The chain is built from TRBV30 and TRBJ2-1, with 11 bases aligning to TRBD2. V lost 3 bases, J lost 8 bases, and 15 bases stayed unmatched. Germline CDR1 GTSNPN, CDR2 SVGIG (reference sequence). The CDR3 loop spans 17 amino acids. CDR3 coding DNA: TGTGCCTGGAGCAGGGGCCGGGGGCTAGCGGGGGGCTATGAGCAGTTCTTC. It encodes CAWSRGRGLAGGYEQFF.

This chain connects TRBV7-2 to TRBJ2-1; TRBD2 aligns across 14 bases. The CDR3 is made up of 18 amino acids. V trimming: 5 bases; J trimming: 7 bases; junction bases outside the gene matches: 13. The germline CDR1 and CDR2 sequences are SGHTA and FQGNSA. CDR3: CASSPKVTSGRAGNEQFF. The CDR3 coding sequence is TGTGCCAGCAGCCCCAAAGTGACTAGCGGGAGGGCGGGTAATGAGCAGTTCTTC.

This clone appeared a single time. The rearrangement links TRBV7-2 to TRBJ2-3; D is uncertain. Germline-derived CDR1 and CDR2 are SGHTA and FQGNSA. The V end lost 5 bases, the J end lost 2 bases, and 11 bases lay between the germline ends. This CDR3 comprises 14 residues. The CDR3 reads CASSPAAITDTQYF. The CDR3 DNA follows: TGTGCCAGCAGCCCTGCGGCTATCACAGATACGCAGTATTTT.

The V and J genes are TRBV27 and TRBJ2-7; possibly TRBD1 for D (6 bases). Germline V gene sequence: CDR1 MNHEY, CDR2 SMNVEV (reference sequence). The V and J ends lost 0 bases and 2 bases respectively, with 17 bases between them. The CDR3 extends over 17 amino acids. The CDR3 here is CASSLSSRGRGAYEQYF. The CDR3 nucleotides are TGTGCCAGCAGTTTATCGAGTCGGGGCAGGGGAGCCTACGAGCAGTACTTC.